A selection of T cell receptor beta chains follows, all from one sample in a study of post-analysis software for immune sequencing data. TCRdb used MiXCR to reprocess the PCR reads, holding one entry per CDR3 protein. The sample has 750,000 to 950,000 distinct CDR3 sequences, approximately 53% seen once; the top ten hold 4% to 5.5%. The sequenced material came from blood. These receptors originate from a girl aged 10-17 years with multiple sclerosis. Both conserved end residues are part of each CDR3.

v_gene	j_gene	CDR3aa
TRBV5-1	TRBJ1-6	CASSFRSVSSYNSPLHF
TRBV7-9	TRBJ1-1	CASSLVADTQAFF
TRBV20-1	TRBJ2-7	CSARDLAGVSYEQYF
TRBV15	TRBJ2-1	CATSKSPKDTYFF
TRBV20-1	TRBJ2-7	CSARGGVSYEQYF
TRBV10-3	TRBJ2-6	CAISEPRDREVGGANVLTF
TRBV12-5	TRBJ2-7	CASGLVFRDSGYEQYF
TRBV12-3/TRBV12-4	TRBJ2-7	CASRQDRYEQYF
TRBV20-1	TRBJ1-1	CSASQLNTEAFF
TRBV4-1	-	CASSPSNGQQETQYF
TRBV6-5	TRBJ2-1	CASSYPGDGVDEQFF
TRBV7-3	TRBJ2-6	CASSLQGPGANVLTF
TRBV13	TRBJ1-1	CASSSRAAEAFF
TRBV24-1	TRBJ2-1	CATSAGSPYNEQFF
TRBV3-1	TRBJ1-4	CASSQGRGRGVREKLFF
TRBV2	TRBJ1-5	CASSERQDIAANQPQHF
TRBV7-7	TRBJ2-7	CASSLFRPGTNPTYEQYF
TRBV6-5	TRBJ2-3	CASRTRGGPTDTQYF
TRBV10-3	-	CAIRDSLADIQYF
TRBV20-1	TRBJ2-1	CSARDRERAFYNEQFF
TRBV19	TRBJ1-5	CASSKDTNQPQHF
TRBV6-4	TRBJ2-3	CASSELGPPDTQYF
TRBV6-1	TRBJ2-7	CASTLVVGDEQYF
TRBV13	TRBJ2-7	CASSYPDGSETYEQYF
TRBV5-1	-	CASSETSGTSEQYF
TRBV5-1	TRBJ2-5	CASSQYAGLAGETQHF
TRBV7-3	TRBJ1-1	CASARSAGQGDTEAFF
TRBV20-1	TRBJ2-5	CSALPVLVETQYF
TRBV20-1	TRBJ1-2	CSARIHGVGQPSNYGYTF
TRBV9	TRBJ1-2	CASRQGASNYGYTF
TRBV7-9	TRBJ2-5	CASNEGRGQETQYF
TRBV5-5	TRBJ2-7	CASSVEYTGRLREIEDEQYF
TRBV7-9	TRBJ2-7	CASSLETGFYEQYF
TRBV2	TRBJ1-1	CARQENTEAFF